This T cell receptor beta chain originates from a study of blood T cell repertoires in COVID-19. Clones were read by immunoSEQ multiplex PCR, and TCRdb kept only the in-frame ones, dropping some. Of more than 350,000 clones in the sample, 87% were seen once. The sample holds one count of this clone. V lost 4 bases and J lost 7; bases outside the gene matches: 4. In germline, CDR1 is KGHSH, CDR2 LQKENI. CDR3 length: 13 residues. Sequencing used PBMCs or T cells enriched from blood (not recorded which). This sequence was found in a woman aged 50 to 60 who had recovered from COVID-19. This chain joins TRBV18 and TRBJ2-7; TRBD1 matches at 10 bases. For the CDR3, the DNA is TGTGCCAGCTCACGACAGGGGGCGCGAGAGCAGTACTTC. Its translation: CASSRQGAREQYF.